This record covers a single TCR beta chain. This specimen belongs to a study of blood T cell repertoires in COVID-19. Study context: The samples span acute and convalescent COVID-19 from the United States, Italy and Spain. Sources were T cells, B-cell-depleted T cells, or PBMCs; the material itself was cDNA or gDNA.

Trimming cost V 4 bases and J 4 bases, with 17 bases left between them. The CDR3 loop spans 17 amino acids. Germline assignment: CDR1 SGHDN and CDR2 FVKESK. Original handling: Counts of nucleated cells, estimated from reference gene primer amplification, were obtained. TCRdb keeps only in-frame clones here, not all; method: immunoSEQ multiplex PCR. Clone size and the V and J calls come from that table; the DNA yielded D and trimming. The sample yields about 290,000 clones, 70% to 90% seen once. The sample comprised peripheral blood. This receptor was obtained from a woman between 45 and 60 years old with active or convalescent COVID-19. The V gene is TRBV14, the J gene TRBJ1-6; a weak D match, TRBD1 (5 bases). Written as DNA, the CDR3 is TGTGCCAGCAGCCGACGGGGGAGGTTGGGATATAATTCACCCCTCCACTTT. This codes for CASSRRGRLGYNSPLHF.